What follows is one T cell receptor (beta chain) and its context. Sequencing targeted TCR beta in blood CD8+ and CD4+ T cells. Controls matched for sex and age were healthy donors. Bulk CD8+ and CD4+ cells came from magnetic negative isolation; CD8+ TEMRA by FACS. CDR1 SGHRS and CDR2 YFSETQ come from the germline V gene. The V and J ends lost 4 bases and 2 bases respectively, with 10 bases between them. The CDR3 length is 14 residues. This entry comes from a study of CD8 T cells in Susac syndrome. The RNA, roughly 0.45 to 1 ug, was put through reverse transcription using random hexamers. An immunoSEQ multiplex PCR amplified TCR beta CDR3 over 54 Vbeta and 13 Jbeta. TCRdb redid the calling of the immunoSEQ multiplex PCR reads with MiXCR, one entry per CDR3 protein. The data hold 150,000 to 200,000 distinct CDR3 sequences, with 90% to 95% observed a single time.

The clonotype comes from a human donor in good health. The J gene is TRBJ2-1, the V gene TRBV5-1; perhaps TRBD2 as D (7 bases). Sequenced material: CD4+ T cells from PBMCs. Written as DNA, the CDR3 is TGCGCCAGCAGCAGGGGGGGCCCCTACAATGAGCAGTTCTTC. It is translated as CASSRGGPYNEQFF. The complete variable domain, with remaining parts taken from reference TRBV5-1 and TRBJ2-1, reads KAGVTQTPRYLIKTRGQQVTLSCSPISGHRSVSWYQQTPGQGLQFLFEYFSETQRNKGNFPGRFSGRQFSNSRSEMNVSTLELGDSALYLCASSRGGPYNEQFFGPGTRLTVL.